The TCR beta chain under discussion was sequenced for a study of blood T cell repertoires in COVID-19. The wider study: The study drew acute and convalescent COVID-19 samples from the United States, Italy and Spain. From T cells, B-cell-depleted T cells, or PBMCs came the material, which was cDNA or gDNA.

Per the authors' pipeline: Amplification with reference gene primers provided the estimates of nucleated cell counts. Produced via immunoSEQ multiplex PCR; TCRdb's table is partial and in-frame only. The D gene and trimming were derived from the DNA, and the V and J assignments and clone size from that table. In the table there are under 200,000 clones, more than 75% of which are singletons. The CDR3 covers 13 residues. Germline V CDR1 and CDR2: SGHNT, YYREEE (reference sequence). Trimming removed 0 bases at V and 7 bases at J, with 10 bases between. Sequencing was carried out using peripheral blood. The rearrangement links TRBV5-4 to TRBJ1-2, with a tentative D call TRBD1 (6 bases). This clonotype was obtained from a man aged 40-55 years with active or convalescent COVID-19. The CDR3 sequence is CASSLAGVGGYTF. CDR3 sequence (DNA): TGTGCCAGCAGCTTGGCAGGGGTTGGTGGCTACACCTTC. Based on the CDR3 plus reference TRBV5-4 and TRBJ1-2, the full variable domain is ETGVTQSPTHLIKTRGQQVTLRCSSQSGHNTVSWYQQALGQGPQFIFQYYREEENGRGNFPPRFSGLQFPNYSSELNVNALELDDSALYLCASSLAGVGGYTFGSGTRLTVV.